The present entry profiles one T cell receptor (beta chain) with its context. By its share of the sample, this clonotype is medium-sized (0.01 to 0.1%). It lacks a known antigen. It has no much larger one-base neighbor in the sample; base qualities were not kept. The data derive from a study of spatial heterogeneity in lung cancer (dated by TCRdb to about 2019). Study-wide context: Beta-chain transcripts were consistently detected in greater numbers than alpha-chain transcripts, which likely reflected higher beta-chain transcript abundance. In the raw uncorrected reads, each unique combination of TCR and UMI appeared on average more than ten times. In non-small cell lung cancer, the study quantitatively compared TCR alpha and beta repertoires across several tumor regions, matched nontumor lung, and blood. Nonsynonymous mutation counts, determined by whole-exome sequencing of tumor tissue, were related to TCR repertoire features. Both alpha and beta chains were TCR-sequenced in samples taken at surgery, namely 220 tumor regions, 64 matched nontumor lung samples and over 55 PBMC samples. What the authors observed across the whole study: Additional single-cell paired TCR alpha and beta sequencing was considered necessary to confirm, at a functional level, the hypothesis that regional TCRs recognize regional mutations. Ubiquitous expanded tumor TCRs were found in blood more often at tumor resection than at routine follow-up.

Library prep was done by 5' RACE. The instrument given in TCRdb is NextSeq 500. To allow correction of PCR and sequencing errors, the TCR library protocol tagged every TCR cDNA molecule with a unique molecular identifier. The source study handled its data this way. Decombinator tools were used for TCR identification, UMI-based error correction and CDR3 extraction. TCRs above a frequency of 2 per 1,000, corresponding to the top 1% of the tumor frequency distribution, were defined as expanded. Renyi diversity was calculated using the R vegan package after each repertoire was subsampled 100 times to 5,000 TCRs. CDR3 similarity networks were built from amino acid triplet string-kernel similarity, connecting CDR3s with pairwise similarity above 0.82. Starting from the raw public reads, TCRdb applied fastp trimming at Q25, assembled clones with MiXCR and retained in-frame beta chains. One record per CDR3 amino acid sequence lists the most common genes and DNA. These V and J calls originate from TCRdb's pipeline instead of the authors' own analysis. For this sample there are roughly 7,000 distinct CDR3 sequences; roughly 21% appear just once. The ten largest clones capture 15% to 20% of the sample.

The time point label, read with the paper, signifies: sample taken at primary tumor resection. For TCR sequencing, whole RNA was extracted from tumor and nontumor lung tissue, or from cryopreserved PBMC samples, and no cell sorting was done. The donors were more than 60 patients from the lung TRACERx cohort who had early-stage, untreated non-small cell lung cancer. Only patients for whom sufficient RNA was available from at least two tumor regions were selected for TCR sequencing. Sequences SGHTA (CDR1) and FQGNSA (CDR2) are obtained from the germline V gene. Its CDR3 holds 15 amino acids, cysteine through phenylalanine. Only the CDR3 portion is preserved as DNA: 45 bases, with reading frame beginning at the first base. V is reduced by 3 bases and J by 0 bases, leaving a spacing of 9 bases between them.

The origin of this receptor is a female donor with early-stage non-small cell lung cancer. The rearrangement joined TRBV7-2 to TRBJ2-1, with the D segment identity uncertain. The sample was PBMCs, taken at surgery. The encoded CDR3 is CASSFGVSSYNEQFF. The bases read TGTGCCAGCAGCTTTGGGGTCAGCTCCTACAATGAGCAGTTCTTC.